This T cell receptor beta chain was sequenced for a study of blood T cell repertoires in COVID-19. Method: immunoSEQ multiplex PCR; TCRdb's copy keeps in-frame clones and lacks some. This sample has over 90,000 clones, with around 81% found just once. Germline CDR1 and CDR2: SNHLY and FYNNEI. The ends lost 3 bases at V and 4 bases at J; junction bases unmatched: 3. The CDR3 is 15 amino acids. The chain couples TRBV2 to TRBJ2-1, with 10 bases lining up with TRBD2. Sample: peripheral blood. The sequence came from a man older than 75 with COVID-19, enrolled during active disease. CDR3 bases: TGTGCCAGCAGTGAGGCTAGCGGGAGATACAATGAGCAGTTCTTC. Its translation: CASSEASGRYNEQFF.